This is a list of T cell receptor beta chains from one sample in a study of blood T cell repertoires in COVID-19. Sequencing was performed with immunoSEQ multiplex PCR; in TCRdb, only in-frame clones are kept and a portion is missing. The sample carries approximately 350,000 clones, about 90% recorded once. Sequencing used peripheral blood. The receptors here all came from a woman in her 70s with COVID-19, enrolled during active disease. Both conserved end residues are part of each CDR3. D genes are given only for firm matches. Size is stated for part of the rows, as once, few or many counts, or as a class when the clone is expanded.

V gene	D gene	clone size	J gene	CDR3 DNA	CDR3 protein
TRBV2	.	.	TRBJ1-4	TGTGCCAGCAGTGGACGGAGCAATGAAAAACTGTTTTTT	CASSGRSNEKLFF
TRBV6-2/TRBV6-3	.	.	TRBJ1-2	TGTGCCAGCAGTTACTACGGTCTGTGGTCCTATGGCTACACCTTC	CASSYYGLWSYGYTF
TRBV7-2	TRBD1	.	TRBJ1-5	TGTGCCAGCAGCTTAGGCAGGGGGCTGTATCAGCCCCAGCATTTT	CASSLGRGLYQPQHF
TRBV11-2	TRBD1	few	TRBJ1-2	TGTGCCAGCAGCTTAGGAGCCGGGACAGGGGACCTCACTAACTATGGCTACACCTTC	CASSLGAGTGDLTNYGYTF
TRBV18	.	.	TRBJ2-3	TGTGCCAGCTCACCCAGGGGTGTATCAGATACGCAGTATTTT	CASSPRGVSDTQYF
TRBV7-2	.	.	TRBJ1-1	TGTGCCAGCAGTTACAAACTAGGCACTGAAGCTTTCTTT	CASSYKLGTEAFF
TRBV7-9	TRBD1	.	TRBJ2-7	TGTGCCAGCAGCTTAGGGGACAGGGGTCTTTCGAGCTTCTACGAGCAGTACTTC	CASSLGDRGLSSFYEQYF
TRBV7-9	.	once	TRBJ1-2	TGTGCCAGCAGCTTAGTTCGGACAGCGAATAACTATGGCTACACCTTC	CASSLVRTANNYGYTF
TRBV9	TRBD2	.	TRBJ2-2	TGTGCCAGCAGCGTAGTGAAAGCGGGGGGGAATCCGAACACCGGGGAGCTGTTTTTT	CASSVVKAGGNPNTGELFF
TRBV6-2/TRBV6-3	.	.	TRBJ2-1	TGTGCCAGCAGTTATAATTCCCCGGACAGTAAGCAGTTCTTC	CASSYNSPDSKQFF
TRBV24-1	.	.	TRBJ2-5	TGTGCCACCAGTGAAGTGGGGAGTCCAGAGACCCAGTACTTC	CATSEVGSPETQYF
TRBV19	TRBD1	.	TRBJ1-1	TGTGCCAGTAGGGGACAGGGAGAAACTGAAGCTTTCTTT	CASRGQGETEAFF
TRBV2	TRBD1	once	TRBJ1-2	TGTGCCACGAGCCCAGGGACAGGGAGCGACTATGGCTACACCTTC	CATSPGTGSDYGYTF
TRBV2	.	.	TRBJ1-3	TGTGCCAGCAGTGAAAGTCAGGGGCCGAGAGGAAACACCATATATTTT	CASSESQGPRGNTIYF
TRBV5-1	.	.	TRBJ1-2	TGCGCCAGAGATGTTGAGGTGAACTATGGCTACACCTTC	CARDVEVNYGYTF
TRBV9	TRBD2	.	TRBJ2-5	TGTGCCAGCAGCGTAGGCGGGGGGGACGGAGAGACCCAGTACTTC	CASSVGGGDGETQYF
TRBV4-1	TRBD1	.	TRBJ2-1	TGCGCCAGCAGCCAAGGCCTCCCAGGGGGCGCCTACAATGAGCAGTTCTTC	CASSQGLPGGAYNEQFF
TRBV7-2	TRBD2	.	TRBJ2-5	TGTGCCAGCAGACCGGGACTAGCGGGGTTGGAGACCCAGTACTTC	CASRPGLAGLETQYF
TRBV30	.	.	TRBJ1-1	TGTGCCTGGAGTGTACGAGGATCTGAAGCTTTCTTT	CAWSVRGSEAFF
TRBV5-4	TRBD2	.	TRBJ2-1	TGTGCCAGCAGATTCCGGACTAGCGGGGGCGATGAGCAGTTCTTC	CASRFRTSGGDEQFF
TRBV6-6	.	.	TRBJ1-2	TGTGCCAGCAAAGAAGGGACAAACTATGGCTACACCTTC	CASKEGTNYGYTF
TRBV27	TRBD1	few	TRBJ1-6	TGTGCCAGCAGTCCCGGGGGGCACAGGGGGATCTATAATTCACCCCTCCACTTT	CASSPGGHRGIYNSPLHF
TRBV5-1	TRBD1	.	TRBJ1-5	TGCGCCAGCAGCCCCGGACAGGGAGATCAGCCCCAGCATTTT	CASSPGQGDQPQHF
TRBV7-2	TRBD1	.	TRBJ1-6	TGTGCCAGCAGCGACAGGGGTAATTCACCCCTCCACTTT	CASSDRGNSPLHF
TRBV19	TRBD1	once	TRBJ1-1	TGTGCCAGTAGCGCAGGGGGTTCGGGGAACACTGAAGCTTTCTTT	CASSAGGSGNTEAFF
TRBV5-6	.	.	TRBJ2-2	TGTGCCAGCAGGAAGAGCGTAGGAAACGAGCTGTTTTTT	CASRKSVGNELFF
TRBV27	.	.	TRBJ1-1	TGTGCCAGCAGTTTACGACGCCAAGGGGGTGAAGCTTTCTTT	CASSLRRQGGEAFF
TRBV27	TRBD1	.	TRBJ2-7	TGTGCCAGCAGTCCCGACAGGGGGCAAGGGACCTACGAGCAGTACTTC	CASSPDRGQGTYEQYF
TRBV19	TRBD1	.	TRBJ1-1	TGTGCCGGTCGGACAGGTGCCCTGCCGGCTCCACCGGTGAGCACTGAAGCTTTCTTT	CAGRTGALPAPPVSTEAFF
TRBV5-1	TRBD2	once	TRBJ2-3	TGCGCCAGCAGCCATAGCGGGGCGCCCACAGATACGCAGTATTTT	CASSHSGAPTDTQYF
TRBV27	TRBD1	.	TRBJ1-1	TGTGCCAGCAGTCCTGACCTCCGGACAGGGGGAAAAGCTTTCTTT	CASSPDLRTGGKAFF
TRBV19	TRBD1	.	TRBJ1-1	TGTGCCAGTAGCCGGACAGGGGGCAAGAACACTGAAGCTTTCTTT	CASSRTGGKNTEAFF
TRBV6-1	.	once	TRBJ2-3	TGTGCCAGCAGTGAAGGCCGTACAACAGCTACGCAGTATTTT	CASSEGRTTATQYF
TRBV29-1	.	.	TRBJ1-2	TGCAGCGTTGTCACAGGGAATGATTATGGCTACACCTTC	CSVVTGNDYGYTF
TRBV6-5	.	once	TRBJ1-2	TGTGCCAGCAGTCTTACGGGACAAACCTATGGCTACACCTTC	CASSLTGQTYGYTF
TRBV5-4	.	.	TRBJ2-3	TGTGCCAGCAGCTTTCCCCAGGGGCCGGTGAGCACAGATACGCAGTATTTT	CASSFPQGPVSTDTQYF
TRBV19	TRBD1	.	TRBJ1-3	TGTGCCAGTAGTATTGACAGGGACTCTGGCTCTGGAAACACCATATATTTT	CASSIDRDSGSGNTIYF
TRBV3-1/TRBV3-2	TRBD1	.	TRBJ2-7	TGTGCCAGCCGGGACAGGGGGTTGCGGGAGCAGTACTTC	CASRDRGLREQYF
TRBV5-1	.	.	TRBJ1-5	TGCGCCAGCAGCCCCGACAGCCCGAATCAGCCCCAGCATTTT	CASSPDSPNQPQHF
TRBV6-5	TRBD1	.	TRBJ1-1	TGTGCCAGCGGGAGGGACAGGGATGGGGTCGAAGCTTTCTTT	CASGRDRDGVEAFF
TRBV10-3	.	.	TRBJ1-1	TGTGCCATCATCGGAGAGGGGAACACTGAAGCTTTCTTT	CAIIGEGNTEAFF
TRBV27	.	.	TRBJ2-7	TGTGCCGGCAGTTTAGCGGTCTCCTACGAGCAGTACTTC	CAGSLAVSYEQYF
TRBV5-1	.	.	TRBJ1-1	TGCGCCAGCAGCTCCCAGACAGTACTGAACACTGAAGCTTTCTTT	CASSSQTVLNTEAFF
TRBV4-2	TRBD1	.	TRBJ2-6	TGTGCCAGCAGCCAAGGACAGGGGGCAACTGGGGCCAACGTCCTGACTTTC	CASSQGQGATGANVLTF
TRBV6-5	.	.	TRBJ1-1	TGTGCCAGCAGTTACCGCGACAGAGACACTGAAGCTTTCTTT	CASSYRDRDTEAFF
TRBV7-2	.	.	TRBJ1-3	TGTGCCAGCAGCACCGAAGTAGTACGGGGAAACACCATATATTTT	CASSTEVVRGNTIYF
TRBV25-1	.	.	TRBJ2-1	TGTGCCAGCAGTGGGACAGAATTTTACTACAATGAGCAGTTCTTC	CASSGTEFYYNEQFF
TRBV27	TRBD1	.	TRBJ2-5	TGTGCCAGCAGTGCGAGCCGGGACAGGGGGCGCGGGACCCAGTACTTC	CASSASRDRGRGTQYF
TRBV5-6	TRBD2	.	TRBJ2-7	TGTGCCAGCAGCGGAGTAGCGGGGGGGCCTGTCGAGCAGTACTTC	CASSGVAGGPVEQYF
TRBV2	.	.	TRBJ2-2	TGTGCCAGCAAGTGGTCTAGCCCAAATACCGGGGAGCTGTTTTTT	CASKWSSPNTGELFF
TRBV28	TRBD1	.	TRBJ1-4	TGTGCCAGCAGGGGACAGGGCCTAACGAGTCTAACTAATGAAAAACTGTTTTTT	CASRGQGLTSLTNEKLFF
TRBV10-3	TRBD1	.	TRBJ2-3	TGTGCCATCAGTGTCGGAGAGACAGGGGGCGAAAATACGCAGTATTTT	CAISVGETGGENTQYF
TRBV5-8	TRBD1	few	TRBJ1-5	TGTGCCAGCAGCTTGAACAGGGGATATAGCAATCAGCCCCAGCATTTT	CASSLNRGYSNQPQHF
TRBV3-1/TRBV3-2	TRBD1	.	TRBJ1-1	TGTGCCAGCAGCCGGCGACAGGGGGGAAACACTGAAGCTTTCTTT	CASSRRQGGNTEAFF